This TCR beta chain was recorded in a study of CD8 T cells in Susac syndrome. The study sequenced TCR beta in blood CD8+ and CD4+ T cells. An input of about 0.5 to 1 ug of RNA was subjected to reverse transcription using random hexamers. Amplification of TCR beta CDR3 across 54 Vbeta and 13 Jbeta was performed with immunoSEQ multiplex PCR. TCRdb called the immunoSEQ multiplex PCR reads again in MiXCR, with one record for every CDR3 protein. This sample has about 160,000 distinct CDR3 sequences, with just over 90% found just once. Trimming cost V 2 bases and J 1 base; bases outside gene matches: 3. The length of the CDR3 is 15 residues. Germline-derived CDR1 and CDR2 are MNHEY and SVGEGT.

Sequenced material: CD4+ T cells from PBMCs. The source of this sequence is a human donor in good health. This chain links TRBV6-2 or TRBV6-3 with TRBJ2-7, with 9 bases fitting TRBD1. In DNA form, the CDR3 reads TGTGCCAGCAGTTACGGGACAGGGAGATCCTACGAGCAGTACTTC. It encodes CASSYGTGRSYEQYF.